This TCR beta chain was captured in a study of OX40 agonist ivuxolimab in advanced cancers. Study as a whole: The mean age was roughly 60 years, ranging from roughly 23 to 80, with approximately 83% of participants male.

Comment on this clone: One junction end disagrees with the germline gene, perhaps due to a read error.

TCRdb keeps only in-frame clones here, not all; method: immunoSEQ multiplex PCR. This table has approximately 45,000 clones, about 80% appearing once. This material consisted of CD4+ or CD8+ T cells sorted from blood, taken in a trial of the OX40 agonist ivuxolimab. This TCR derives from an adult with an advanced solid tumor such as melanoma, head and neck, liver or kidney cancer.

The CDR3 sequence: CASIQGGNTIYF. DNA for the CDR3: TGTGCTAGCATACAGGGTGGAAACACCATATATTTT. The J gene is TRBJ1-3, the V gene TRBV7-7, with D possibly being TRBD1 (6 bases). CDR1 SSHAT and CDR2 FNYEAQ come from the germline V gene (reference sequence). The length of the CDR3 is 12 residues.